One and the same sample provided the 25 T cell receptor beta chains below, sequenced in a study of OX40 agonist ivuxolimab in advanced cancers. Profiled with immunoSEQ multiplex PCR; TCRdb holds only in-frame clones, not every one. The table includes approximately 70,000 clones, approximately 85% detected once. Sample: CD4+ or CD8+ T cells sorted from blood, taken in a trial of the OX40 agonist ivuxolimab. Source of these receptors: an adult with an advanced solid tumor such as melanoma, head and neck, liver or kidney cancer.

The DNA of the CDR3 is TGTGCCAGCAGCAGGCGACAGGCGGGGAACACTGAAGCTTTCTTT. It translates to CASSRRQAGNTEAFF. The rearrangement joins TRBV11-2 to TRBJ1-1, with a tentative D call TRBD1 (6 bases). The CDR3 has 15 residues. Germline CDR1 is SGHAT and CDR2 is FQNNGV. Trimming pared 5 bases from V and 1 base from J, leaving 14 bases between.

The chain combines TRBV5-4 with TRBJ2-2, with TRBD2 as a possible D gene (6 bases). The CDR3 loop spans 16 amino acids. Between the trimmed V and J ends, which lost 0 bases and 4 bases, there was a span of 13 bases. CDR1 SGHNT and CDR2 YYREEE come from the germline V gene (reference sequence). The CDR3 region is CASSLDLGGATGELFF. CDR3 nucleotides: TGTGCCAGCAGCTTGGATCTAGGAGGGGCCACCGGGGAGCTGTTTTTT.

The chain recombines TRBV5-1 with TRBJ2-3, with a weak D call TRBD1 (5 bases). This CDR3 comprises 21 residues. Germline CDR1 is SGHRS and CDR2 is YFSETQ. CDR3 sequence reads: CSSASSLSRSQGQQSTDTQYF. CDR3 nucleotides: TGCTCTTCCGCCAGCAGCCTAAGTCGCTCGCAGGGCCAGCAAAGCACAGATACGCAGTATTTT.

This clone was found once. The chain combines TRBV29-1 with TRBJ1-5; D is undetermined. The CDR3 spans 13 residues. Germline V CDR1 and CDR2: SQVTM, ANQGSEA. Trimming pared 4 bases from V and 1 base from J, leaving 8 bases between. The CDR3 bases are TGCAGCGTTGCAGACGGGAGCAATCAGCCCCAGCATTTT. Translated: CSVADGSNQPQHF.

The V call is TRBV11-2, the J call TRBJ1-4, with D maybe TRBD1 (5 bases). The CDR3 loop spans 14 amino acids. The ends were cut back, 1 base at V and 8 bases at J, with 11 bases in the middle. Germline CDR1 and CDR2: SGHAT and FQNNGV. CDR3 sequence reads: CASSLGRGIEKLFF. The CDR3 nucleotides read TGTGCCAGCAGCTTAGGAAGGGGTATCGAAAAACTGTTTTTT. The variable domain in full, completed from reference TRBV11-2 and TRBJ1-4, reads EAGVAQSPRYKIIEKRQSVAFWCNPISGHATLYWYQQILGQGPKLLIQFQNNGVVDDSQLPKDRFSAERLKGVDSTLKIQPAKLEDSAVYLCASSLGRGIEKLFFGSGTQLSVL.

V gene TRBV19 combines with J gene TRBJ1-5; the D is unclear. Between the trimmed V and J ends, which lost 0 bases and 1 base, there was a span of 7 bases. Germline V CDR1 and CDR2: LNHDA, SQIVND (reference sequence). This CDR3 is 15 amino acids long. CDR3: CASSIEGLSNQPQHF. CDR3 bases: TGTGCCAGTAGTATAGAAGGGTTGAGCAATCAGCCCCAGCATTTT.

The chain uses TRBV15 and TRBJ1-6; the match to TRBD1 covers 8 bases. V trimming: 4 bases; J trimming: 10 bases; junction bases outside the gene matches: 6. The CDR3 length is 14 residues. Germline CDR1 and CDR2: LNHNV and YYDKDF (reference sequence). CDR3 DNA sequence: TGTGCCACCAGCACAACAGGGGGTGGATCACCCCTCCACTTT. As protein: CATSTTGGGSPLHF.

This chain links TRBV11-2 with TRBJ1-2, with 8 nucleotides matching TRBD1. Trimming cost V 5 bases and J 4 bases; bases outside gene matches: 9. Germline V gene sequence: CDR1 SGHAT, CDR2 FQNNGV. This CDR3 region has 15 residues. The CDR3 bases are TGTGCCAGCAGCGCTGGCAGGGGGCTTACCTATGGCTACACCTTC. Its protein product is CASSAGRGLTYGYTF.

The CDR3 nucleotides read TGTGCCAGCAGTGTAGGGCAGGGAGGCTATGGCTACACCTTC. It encodes CASSVGQGGYGYTF. This chain uses TRBV6-1 with TRBJ1-2; weak D call: TRBD1 (5 bases). The V gene's germline CDR1 is MNHNS and CDR2 SASEGT. The CDR3 extends over 14 amino acids. V gave up 4 bases and J gave up 4 bases, with 13 bases separating them.

The chain has TRBV6-6 and TRBJ2-7, with D perhaps matching TRBD2 (5 bases). Trimming took off 7 bases at V and 4 bases at J, with 14 bases between the two ends. CDR3 size: 13 residues. CDR1 is MNHNY and CDR2 is SVGAGI in the germline V gene (reference sequence). The CDR3 DNA reads TGTGCCAGCAAGAGGGAACCGGTTTACGAGCAGTACGTC. Translating gives CASKREPVYEQYV.

This chain links TRBV28 with TRBJ2-7; D could derive from TRBD1 or TRBD2 (5 bases each). Germline values: CDR1 MDHEN, CDR2 SYDVKM. The CDR3 runs to 17 residues. V lost 4 bases and J lost 3, with 22 bases in between. CDR3 in amino acids: CASSWGRAGTKDYEQYF. The CDR3 coding sequence is TGTGCCAGCAGTTGGGGCCGGGCTGGGACCAAGGACTACGAGCAGTACTTC.

In its sample, this clone was seen once. The chain joins TRBV7-3 to TRBJ1-2; 8 bases align to TRBD1. The CDR3 has 15 amino acids. CDR1 SGHTA and CDR2 FQGTGA come from the germline V gene. J gave up 4 bases and V 5 bases, and 9 bases lay outside the gene matches. CDR3 protein: CASSTDGTGLYGYTF. The CDR3 DNA follows: TGTGCCAGCAGCACCGACGGGACAGGCCTCTATGGCTACACCTTC.

The genes are TRBV6-4 and TRBJ2-3, with unresolved D. Trimming left V 0 bases short and J 3 bases short, with 1 base between. Germline CDR1 is MRHNA and CDR2 is SNTAGT. The CDR3 is made up of 12 amino acids. CDR3 residues: CASSDSTDTQYF. The DNA of the CDR3 is TGTGCCAGCAGTGACTCAACAGATACGCAGTATTTT.

This clone has just one count. The chain combines TRBV28 with TRBJ2-1, with 12 nucleotides matching TRBD1. CDR3 length: 16 amino acids. Unmatched junction bases numbered 12, after V lost 5 bases and J lost 10 bases. Germline lookup yields CDR1 MDHEN and CDR2 SYDVKM. This chain's CDR3 is CASSLNLGQGAQEQFF. The CDR3 DNA sequence: TGTGCCAGCAGTCTAAATCTGGGACAGGGGGCGCAGGAGCAGTTCTTC.

The V gene is TRBV14, the J gene TRBJ2-1; 12 bases agree with TRBD2. Trimming at V came to 3 bases and at J to 3 bases, leaving 18 bases not matched to a gene. The CDR3 extends over 21 amino acids. The V gene's germline CDR1 is SGHDN and CDR2 FVKESK. The CDR3: CASSHLPRTSGITIHYNEQFF. CDR3 DNA sequence: TGTGCCAGCAGCCACCTCCCTAGGACTAGCGGGATTACAATCCACTACAATGAGCAGTTCTTC. The whole variable domain, filled in from reference TRBV14 and TRBJ2-1, reads EAGVTQFPSHSVIEKGQTVTLRCDPISGHDNLYWYRRVMGKEIKFLLHFVKESKQDESGMPNNRFLAERTGGTYSTLKVQPAELEDSGVYFCASSHLPRTSGITIHYNEQFFGPGTRLTVL.

This clone has a single count. The chain combines TRBV15 with TRBJ2-1; D gene uncertain. The ends were cut back, 0 bases at V and 6 bases at J, with 9 bases in the middle. Germline V gene lookup returns CDR1 LNHNV and CDR2 YYDKDF (reference sequence). The CDR3 runs 14 residues. The CDR3 nucleotides read TGTGCCACCAGCAGAGAAATCGATAGCAATGAGCAGTTCTTC. Its protein product is CATSREIDSNEQFF.

This clone occurred a few times. The V call is TRBV27, the J call TRBJ1-2; perhaps TRBD1 as D (6 bases). The length of the CDR3 is 17 residues. V shed 5 bases and J shed 4 bases, with 23 bases lying between them. The germline V gene encodes CDR1 MNHEY and CDR2 SMNVEV (reference sequence). This chain's CDR3 is CASSPPLKKGVSYGYTF. The CDR3 DNA reads as TGTGCCAGCAGTCCCCCCCTTAAGAAGGGGGTGAGCTATGGCTACACCTTC.

This chain links TRBV7-9 with TRBJ1-2, with D hard to call. With 2 bases removed from V and 8 bases from J, the gap between germline ends came to 9 bases. This CDR3 has 12 amino acids. Germline assignment: CDR1 SEHNR and CDR2 FQNEAQ (reference sequence). The CDR3 DNA follows: TGTGCCAGCAGCTTAAGGGAGGTGGGCTACACCTTC. Its protein product is CASSLREVGYTF. Combining the CDR3 with reference TRBV7-9 and TRBJ1-2 gives the whole variable domain DTGVSQNPRHKITKRGQNVTFRCDPISEHNRLYWYRQTLGQGPEFLTYFQNEAQLEKSRLLSDRFSAERPKGSFSTLEIQRTEQGDSAMYLCASSLREVGYTFGSGTRLTVV.

The count of this clone is one. The chain couples TRBV19 to TRBJ2-1; possibly TRBD2 for D (7 bases). The CDR3 sequence is 15 residues long. CDR1 is LNHDA and CDR2 is SQIVND in the germline V gene (reference sequence). V gave up 6 bases and J gave up 2 bases, with 14 bases separating them. In DNA, the CDR3 is TGTGCCAGTAGGGATGGGGGGGCCGCCTACAATGAGCAGTTCTTC. Its translation: CASRDGGAAYNEQFF.

V gene TRBV7-2 combines with J gene TRBJ1-2; the D gene is possibly TRBD1 (5 bases). Germline V lookup: CDR1 SGHTA, CDR2 FQGNSA. The V end was cut by 5 bases, the J end by 0 bases, with 13 bases between. This CDR3 is built from 15 residues. This CDR3 reads CASSVDRNPNYGYTF. The CDR3 DNA follows: TGTGCCAGCAGCGTCGACAGAAATCCTAACTATGGCTACACCTTC.

The genes are TRBV2 and TRBJ2-2; 8 bases are shared with TRBD1. From germline, CDR1 is SNHLY and CDR2 FYNNEI. J was trimmed by 13 bases and V by 6 bases; bases with no gene match: 7. The CDR3 has 12 amino acids. CDR3 in DNA: TGTGCCAGCAGGGGACAGGTCTGGGGGCTGTTTTTT. Residues: CASRGQVWGLFF.

The V call is TRBV30, the J call TRBJ2-5; unclear D gene. The V gene's germline CDR1 is GTSNPN and CDR2 SVGIG (reference sequence). There are 11 residues in the CDR3. V was pared by 3 bases and J by 5 bases, with 7 bases between. The DNA of the CDR3 is TGTGCCTGGAGCCGGTGGGAGACCCAGTACTTC. Translated, it gives CAWSRWETQYF.

V gene TRBV21-1 combines with J gene TRBJ1-1. TRBV21-1 is a pseudogene segment. The length of the CDR3 is 19 residues. CDR3 DNA: TGTGCCAGCAGCAAAGTATGGTCGGGGTCAGATGGAGGTCACACTGAAGCTTTCTTT. This sequence encodes CASSKVWSGSDGGHTEAFF.

The rearrangement joins TRBV9 to TRBJ1-4; perhaps TRBD1 as D (5 bases). V lost 0 bases, J lost 7 bases, and 13 bases lay in between. Germline V gene sequence: CDR1 SGDLS, CDR2 YYNGEE. The CDR3 is 15 amino acids. CDR3 protein: CASSVGSGNSEKLFF. The CDR3 nucleotides read TGTGCCAGCAGCGTAGGGTCAGGGAATAGTGAAAAACTGTTTTTT.

There are a few counts of this clone. V is TRBV2 and J is TRBJ1-3; 10 bases align to TRBD1. The CDR3 has 13 residues. Germline V gene sequence: CDR1 SNHLY, CDR2 FYNNEI. Trimming cost V 8 bases and J 8 bases; bases outside gene matches: 6. The CDR3 spells CASAGTGAHTIYF. The DNA of the CDR3 is TGTGCCAGCGCCGGGACAGGGGCGCACACCATATATTTT.